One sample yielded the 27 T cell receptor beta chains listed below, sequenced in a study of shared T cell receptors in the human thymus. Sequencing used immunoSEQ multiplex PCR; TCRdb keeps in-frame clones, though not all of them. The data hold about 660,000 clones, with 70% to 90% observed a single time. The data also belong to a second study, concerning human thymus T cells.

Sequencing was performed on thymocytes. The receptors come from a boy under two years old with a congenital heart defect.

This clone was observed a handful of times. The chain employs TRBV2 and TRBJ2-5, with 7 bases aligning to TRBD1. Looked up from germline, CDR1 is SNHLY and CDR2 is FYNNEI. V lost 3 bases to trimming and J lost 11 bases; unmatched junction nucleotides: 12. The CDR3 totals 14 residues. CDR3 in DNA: TGTGCCAGCAGTGATGCCAACAGGGGTCCTAATCAGTACTTC. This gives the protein CASSDANRGPNQYF.

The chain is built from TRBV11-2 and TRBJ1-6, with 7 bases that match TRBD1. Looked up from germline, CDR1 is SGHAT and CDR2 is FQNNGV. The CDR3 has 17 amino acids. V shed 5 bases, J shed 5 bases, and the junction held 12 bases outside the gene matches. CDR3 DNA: TGTGCCAGCAGCCACGGACAGGAGGGGGTTCATAATTCACCCCTCCACTTT. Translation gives CASSHGQEGVHNSPLHF.

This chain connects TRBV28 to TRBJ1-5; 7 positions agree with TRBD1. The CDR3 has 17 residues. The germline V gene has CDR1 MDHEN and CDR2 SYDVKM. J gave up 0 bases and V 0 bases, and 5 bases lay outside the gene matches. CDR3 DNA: TGTGCCAGCAGTTTATGTGGCAGGGGGGTTAGCAATCAGCCCCAGCATTTT. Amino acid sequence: CASSLCGRGVSNQPQHF.

DNA of the CDR3: TGTGCCAGCAGTGTGCACCGGGTCTACGAGCAGTACTTC. Amino acid sequence: CASSVHRVYEQYF. The chain carries TRBV2 and TRBJ2-7; D gene unclear. Germline V gene sequence: CDR1 SNHLY, CDR2 FYNNEI. The CDR3 has 13 amino acids. The V gene lost 4 bases and the J gene lost 3 bases, with 10 bases spanning the gap.

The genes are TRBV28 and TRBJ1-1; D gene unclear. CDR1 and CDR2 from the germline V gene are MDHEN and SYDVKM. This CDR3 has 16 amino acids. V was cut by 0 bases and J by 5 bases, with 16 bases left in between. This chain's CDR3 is CASSLWGSSVRTEAFF. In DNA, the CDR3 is TGTGCCAGCAGTTTATGGGGCAGCTCAGTCAGAACTGAAGCTTTCTTT. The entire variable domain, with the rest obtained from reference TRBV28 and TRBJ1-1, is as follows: DVKVTQSSRYLVKRTGEKVFLECVQDMDHENMFWYRQDPGLGLRLIYFSYDVKMKEKGDIPEGYSVSREKKERFSLILESASTNQTSMYLCASSLWGSSVRTEAFFGQGTRLTVV.

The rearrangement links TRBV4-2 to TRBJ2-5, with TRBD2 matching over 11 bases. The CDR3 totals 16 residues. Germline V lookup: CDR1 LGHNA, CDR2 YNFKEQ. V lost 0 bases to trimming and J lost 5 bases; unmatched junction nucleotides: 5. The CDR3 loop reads CASSQDPASGGETQYF. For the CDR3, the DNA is TGTGCCAGCAGCCAAGATCCTGCTAGCGGGGGGGAGACCCAGTACTTC.

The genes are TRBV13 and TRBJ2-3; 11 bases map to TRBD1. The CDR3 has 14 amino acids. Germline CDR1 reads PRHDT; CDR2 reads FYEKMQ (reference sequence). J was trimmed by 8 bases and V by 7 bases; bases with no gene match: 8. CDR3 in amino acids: CASNRDRGKGTQYF. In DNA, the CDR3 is TGTGCCAGCAATAGGGACAGGGGGAAGGGTACGCAGTATTTT.

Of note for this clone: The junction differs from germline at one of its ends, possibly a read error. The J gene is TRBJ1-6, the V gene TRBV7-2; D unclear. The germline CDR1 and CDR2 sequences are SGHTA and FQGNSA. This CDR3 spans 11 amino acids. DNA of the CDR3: TGTGCCAGCAGGCTCATTGGAGGTAGGCTCTTT. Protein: CASRLIGGRLF. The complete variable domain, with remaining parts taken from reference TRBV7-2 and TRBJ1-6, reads GAGVSQSPSNKVTEKGKDVELRCDPISGHTALYWYRQSLGQGLEFLIYFQGNSAPDKSGLPSDRFSAERTGGSVSTLTIQRTQQEDSAVYLCASRLIGGRLFGNGTRLTVT.

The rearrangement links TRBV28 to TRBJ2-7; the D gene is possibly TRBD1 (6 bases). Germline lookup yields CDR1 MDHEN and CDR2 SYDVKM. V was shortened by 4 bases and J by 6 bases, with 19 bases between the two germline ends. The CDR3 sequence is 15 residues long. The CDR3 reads CASSSFGGLICEQYF. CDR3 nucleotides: TGTGCCAGCAGTTCCTTTGGGGGCCTAATCTGCGAGCAGTACTTC.

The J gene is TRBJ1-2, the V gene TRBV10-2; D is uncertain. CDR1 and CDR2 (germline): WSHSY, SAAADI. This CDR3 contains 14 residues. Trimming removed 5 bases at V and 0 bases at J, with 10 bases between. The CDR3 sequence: CASSMGVPNYGYTF. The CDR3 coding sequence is TGCGCCAGCAGTATGGGAGTTCCTAACTATGGCTACACCTTC.

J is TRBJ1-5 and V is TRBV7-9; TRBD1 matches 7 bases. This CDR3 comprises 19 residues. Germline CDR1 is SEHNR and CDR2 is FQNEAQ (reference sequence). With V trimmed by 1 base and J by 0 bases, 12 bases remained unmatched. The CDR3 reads CASSLDFGGQIDSNQPQHF. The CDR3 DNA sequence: TGTGCCAGCAGCTTAGATTTTGGGGGACAGATCGATAGCAATCAGCCCCAGCATTTT.

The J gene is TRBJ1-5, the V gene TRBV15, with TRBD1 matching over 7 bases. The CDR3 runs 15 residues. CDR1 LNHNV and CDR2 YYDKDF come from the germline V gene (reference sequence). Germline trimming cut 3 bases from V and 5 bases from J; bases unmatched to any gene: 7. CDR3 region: CATSSPRDSDQPQHF. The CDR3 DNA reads TGTGCCACCAGCAGTCCCCGGGACAGCGATCAGCCCCAGCATTTT.

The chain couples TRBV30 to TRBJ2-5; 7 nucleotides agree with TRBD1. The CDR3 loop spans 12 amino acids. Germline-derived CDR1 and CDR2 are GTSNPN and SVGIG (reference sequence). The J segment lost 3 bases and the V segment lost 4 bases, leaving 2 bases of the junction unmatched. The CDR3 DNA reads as TGTGCCTGGAAACAGGGGAAAGAGACCCAGTACTTC. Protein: CAWKQGKETQYF.

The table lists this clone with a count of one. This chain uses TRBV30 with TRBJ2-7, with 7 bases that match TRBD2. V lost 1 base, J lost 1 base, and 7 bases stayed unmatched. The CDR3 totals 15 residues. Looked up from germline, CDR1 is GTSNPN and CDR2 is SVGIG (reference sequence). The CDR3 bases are TGTGCCTGGAGTGGGTGGGGGGGATGGTCCTACGAGCAGTACTTC. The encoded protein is CAWSGWGGWSYEQYF. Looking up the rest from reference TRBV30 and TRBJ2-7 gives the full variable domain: SQTIHQWPATLVQPVGSPLSLECTVEGTSNPNLYWYRQAAGRGLQLLFYSVGIGQISSEVPQNLSASRPQDRQFILSSKKLLLSDSGFYLCAWSGWGGWSYEQYFGPGTRLTVT.

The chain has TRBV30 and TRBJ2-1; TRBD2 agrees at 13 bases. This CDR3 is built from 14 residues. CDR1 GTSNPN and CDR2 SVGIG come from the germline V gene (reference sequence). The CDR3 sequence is CATTSGGAGNEQFF. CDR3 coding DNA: TGTGCTACTACTAGCGGGGGGGCCGGTAATGAGCAGTTCTTC. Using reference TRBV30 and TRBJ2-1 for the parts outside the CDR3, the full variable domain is SQTIHQWPATLVQPVGSPLSLECTVEGTSNPNLYWYRQAAGRGLQLLFYSVGIGQISSEVPQNLSASRPQDRQFILSSKKLLLSDSGFYLCATTSGGAGNEQFFGPGTRLTVL.

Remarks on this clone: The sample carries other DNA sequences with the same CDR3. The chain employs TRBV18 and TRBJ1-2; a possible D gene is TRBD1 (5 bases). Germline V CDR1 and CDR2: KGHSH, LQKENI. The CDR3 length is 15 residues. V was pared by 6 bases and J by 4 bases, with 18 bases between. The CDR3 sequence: CASSRDTTDGYGYTF. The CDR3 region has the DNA TGTGCCAGCTCTAGGGATACGACAGACGGCTATGGCTACACCTTC.

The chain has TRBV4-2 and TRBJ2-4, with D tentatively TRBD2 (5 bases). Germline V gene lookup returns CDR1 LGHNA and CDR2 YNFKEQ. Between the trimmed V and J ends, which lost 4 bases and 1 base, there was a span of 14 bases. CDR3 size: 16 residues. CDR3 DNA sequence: TGTGCCAGCAGCCCGAAGCCGGGGTTTGCCAAAAACATTCAGTACTTC. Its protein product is CASSPKPGFAKNIQYF.

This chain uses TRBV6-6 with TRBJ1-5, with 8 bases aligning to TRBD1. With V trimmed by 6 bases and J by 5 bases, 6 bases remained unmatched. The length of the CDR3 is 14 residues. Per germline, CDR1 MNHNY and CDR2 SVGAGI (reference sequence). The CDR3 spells CASRQQGDHQPQHF. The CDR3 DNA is TGTGCCAGCAGACAACAGGGGGACCATCAGCCCCAGCATTTT.

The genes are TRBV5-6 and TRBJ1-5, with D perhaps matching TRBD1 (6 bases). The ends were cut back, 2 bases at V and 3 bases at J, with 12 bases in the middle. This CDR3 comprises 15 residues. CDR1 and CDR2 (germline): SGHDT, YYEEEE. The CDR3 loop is CASSFSRGSNQPQHF. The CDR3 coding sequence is TGTGCCAGCAGCTTCTCTAGGGGGTCCAATCAGCCCCAGCATTTT. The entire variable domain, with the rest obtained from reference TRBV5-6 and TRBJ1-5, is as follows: DAGVTQSPTHLIKTRGQQVTLRCSPKSGHDTVSWYQQALGQGPQFIFQYYEEEERQRGNFPDRFSGHQFPNYSSELNVNALLLGDSALYLCASSFSRGSNQPQHFGDGTRLSIL.

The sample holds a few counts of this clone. CDR3 in DNA: TGTGCCAGCAGCCAAGTAAAGGGGGCTGGAAACACCATATATTTT. Protein sequence: CASSQVKGAGNTIYF. The chain employs TRBV14 and TRBJ1-3; D might be TRBD1 (6 bases). This CDR3 is built from 15 residues. Germline CDR1 reads SGHDN; CDR2 reads FVKESK. V was pared by 1 base and J by 2 bases, with 9 bases between.

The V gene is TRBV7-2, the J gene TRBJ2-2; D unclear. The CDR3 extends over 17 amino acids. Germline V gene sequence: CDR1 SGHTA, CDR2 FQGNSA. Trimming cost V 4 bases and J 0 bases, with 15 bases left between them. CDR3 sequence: CASSYPPNRANTGELFF. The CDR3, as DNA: TGTGCCAGCAGCTATCCACCAAACCGAGCGAACACCGGGGAGCTGTTTTTT.

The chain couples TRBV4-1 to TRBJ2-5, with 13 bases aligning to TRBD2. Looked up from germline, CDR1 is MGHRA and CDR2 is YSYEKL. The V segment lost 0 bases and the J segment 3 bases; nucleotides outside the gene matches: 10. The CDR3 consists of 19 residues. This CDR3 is CASSQDLLAGGPPKETQYF. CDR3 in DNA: TGCGCCAGCAGCCAAGATCTACTAGCGGGGGGGCCCCCAAAAGAGACCCAGTACTTC.

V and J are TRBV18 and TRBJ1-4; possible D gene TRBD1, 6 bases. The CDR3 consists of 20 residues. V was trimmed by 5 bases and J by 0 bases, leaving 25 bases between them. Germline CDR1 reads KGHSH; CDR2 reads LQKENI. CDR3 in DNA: TGTGCCAGCTCAGACCAACAGGGAAGGGGTGAAATTGCAACTAATGAAAAACTGTTTTTT. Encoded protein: CASSDQQGRGEIATNEKLFF. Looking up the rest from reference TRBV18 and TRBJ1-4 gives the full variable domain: NAGVMQNPRHLVRRRGQEARLRCSPMKGHSHVYWYRQLPEEGLKFMVYLQKENIIDESGMPKERFSAEFPKEGPSILRIQQVVRGDSAAYFCASSDQQGRGEIATNEKLFFGSGTQLSVL.

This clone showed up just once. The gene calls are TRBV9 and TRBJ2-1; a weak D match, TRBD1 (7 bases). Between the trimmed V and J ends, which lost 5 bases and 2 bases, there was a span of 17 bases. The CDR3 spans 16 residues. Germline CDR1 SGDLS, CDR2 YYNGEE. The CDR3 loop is CASRPTRGVPYNEQFF. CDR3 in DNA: TGTGCCAGCAGGCCCACCAGGGGGGTTCCCTACAATGAGCAGTTCTTC.

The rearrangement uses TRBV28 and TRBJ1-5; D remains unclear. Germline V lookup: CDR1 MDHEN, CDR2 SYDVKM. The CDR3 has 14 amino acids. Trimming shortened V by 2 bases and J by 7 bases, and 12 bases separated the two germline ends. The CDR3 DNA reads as TGTGCCAGCAGTTTAGCGACACCCCCCCAGCCCCAGCATTTT. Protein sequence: CASSLATPPQPQHF.

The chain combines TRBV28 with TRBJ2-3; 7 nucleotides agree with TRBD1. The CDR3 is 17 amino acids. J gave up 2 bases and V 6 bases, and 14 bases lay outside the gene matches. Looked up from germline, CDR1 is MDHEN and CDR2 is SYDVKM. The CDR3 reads CASRKTSGTVPTDTQYF. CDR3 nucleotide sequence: TGTGCCAGCAGGAAAACCTCCGGGACAGTTCCCACAGATACGCAGTATTTT.

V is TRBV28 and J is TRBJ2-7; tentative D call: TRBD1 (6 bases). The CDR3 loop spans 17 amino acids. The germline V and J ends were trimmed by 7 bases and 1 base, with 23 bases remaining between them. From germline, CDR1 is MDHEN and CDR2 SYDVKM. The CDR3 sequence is CASTYRDTYLGSYEQYF. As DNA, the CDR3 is TGTGCCAGCACGTACCGGGACACCTATTTAGGGTCCTACGAGCAGTACTTC.